This passage covers 4 T cell receptor beta chains from one sample sequenced in a study of blood T cells in healthy people across ages. With a J-beta primer mix and a sample-barcoded 5' primer, a second PCR ran about 7 to 11 cycles. TCRdb recomputed calls from the 5' RACE reads with MiXCR, one row per CDR3 protein. The data hold about 930,000 distinct CDR3 sequences, with around 29% observed a single time. These data were also filed under a second study, of T cells of mothers and their children.

Sequencing was carried out using blood. These TCRs come from a woman aged 40 to 49 in good health.

V is TRBV7-2 and J is TRBJ1-6; D is undetermined. CDR1 SGHTA and CDR2 FQGNSA come from the germline V gene. The V end was cut by 5 bases, the J end by 9 bases, with 20 bases between. This CDR3 has 16 amino acids. Here the CDR3 DNA reads TGTGCCAGCAGCGTCGGGCAGCTGGACCATAGTTCACCCCTCCACTTT. Translated, it gives CASSVGQLDHSSPLHF.

V is TRBV28 and J is TRBJ2-6; 8 positions agree with TRBD1. CDR1 is MDHEN and CDR2 is SYDVKM in the germline V gene. V shed 10 bases, J shed 7 bases, and the junction held 6 bases outside the gene matches. This CDR3 is 13 amino acids long. This CDR3 reads CATRTGTANVLTF. CDR3 in DNA: TGTGCCACCCGGACAGGGACTGCCAACGTCCTGACTTTC. Looking up the rest from reference TRBV28 and TRBJ2-6 gives the full variable domain: DVKVTQSSRYLVKRTGEKVFLECVQDMDHENMFWYRQDPGLGLRLIYFSYDVKMKEKGDIPEGYSVSREKKERFSLILESASTNQTSMYLCATRTGTANVLTFGAGSRLTVL.

The table lists this clonotype with a few counts. The chain combines TRBV12-3 or TRBV12-4 with TRBJ2-5, with D perhaps being TRBD1 or TRBD2 (5 bases each). The length of the CDR3 is 16 residues. V lost 4 bases, J lost 0 bases, and 15 bases lay in between. Written as DNA, the CDR3 is TGTGCCAGCAGTTCATCACACGGGACGAACCAAGAGACCCAGTACTTC. It codes for CASSSSHGTNQETQYF.

At least ten counts were recorded for this clonotype. The chain links TRBV5-1 to TRBJ1-2, with TRBD1 identical over 10 bases. The germline V gene encodes CDR1 SGHRS and CDR2 YFSETQ. The length of the CDR3 is 14 residues. V lost 4 bases to trimming and J lost 7 bases; unmatched junction nucleotides: 7. CDR3: CASSPGQGVGGYTF. The CDR3 nucleotides read TGCGCCAGCAGCCCCGGACAGGGGGTAGGTGGCTACACCTTC.